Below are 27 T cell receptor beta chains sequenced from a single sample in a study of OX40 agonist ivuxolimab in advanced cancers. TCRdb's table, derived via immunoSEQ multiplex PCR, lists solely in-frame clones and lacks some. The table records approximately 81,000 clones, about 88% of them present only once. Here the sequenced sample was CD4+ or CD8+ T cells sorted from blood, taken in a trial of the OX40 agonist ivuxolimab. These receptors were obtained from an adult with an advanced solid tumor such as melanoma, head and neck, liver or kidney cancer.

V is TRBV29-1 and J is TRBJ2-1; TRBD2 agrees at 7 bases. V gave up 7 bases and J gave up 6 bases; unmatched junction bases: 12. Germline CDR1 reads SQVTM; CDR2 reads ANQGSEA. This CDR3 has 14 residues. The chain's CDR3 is CSALPWTSGNEQFF. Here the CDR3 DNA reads TGCAGCGCCTTACCATGGACTAGTGGCAATGAGCAGTTCTTC.

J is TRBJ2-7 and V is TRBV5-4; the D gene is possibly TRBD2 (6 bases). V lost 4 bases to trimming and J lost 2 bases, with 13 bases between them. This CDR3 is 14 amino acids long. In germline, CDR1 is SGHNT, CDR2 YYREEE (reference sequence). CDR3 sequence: CASSPGLSTYEQYF. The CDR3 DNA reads TGTGCCAGCAGCCCGGGACTGTCGACCTACGAGCAGTACTTC.

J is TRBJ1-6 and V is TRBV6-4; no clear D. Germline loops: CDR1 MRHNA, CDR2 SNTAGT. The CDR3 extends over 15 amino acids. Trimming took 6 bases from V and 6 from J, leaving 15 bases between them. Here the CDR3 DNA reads TGTGCCAGCAGAGCCCTGGATTCAGCTAATTCACCCCTCCACTTT. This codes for CASRALDSANSPLHF.

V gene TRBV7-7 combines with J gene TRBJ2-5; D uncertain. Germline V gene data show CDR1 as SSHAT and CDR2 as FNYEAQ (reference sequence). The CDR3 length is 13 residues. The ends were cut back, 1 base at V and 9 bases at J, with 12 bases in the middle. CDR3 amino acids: CASSLGARGAQYF. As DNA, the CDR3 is TGTGCCAGCAGCTTAGGCGCCCGCGGAGCCCAGTACTTC.

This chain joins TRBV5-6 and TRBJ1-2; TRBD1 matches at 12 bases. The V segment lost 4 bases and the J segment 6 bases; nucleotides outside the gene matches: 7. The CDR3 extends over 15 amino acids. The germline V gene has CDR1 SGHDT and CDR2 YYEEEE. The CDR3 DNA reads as TGTGCCAGCAGCCTAGGTGGGACAGGGGGCGATGGCTACACCTTC. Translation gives CASSLGGTGGDGYTF.

In nucleotides, the CDR3 is TGCAGCGTTGAAGGTTGGAGACAGGGGGCAGATAGCACCGGGGAGCTGTTTTTT. Amino acids: CSVEGWRQGADSTGELFF. The chain links TRBV29-1 to TRBJ2-2; 10 nucleotides agree with TRBD1. V lost 1 base to trimming and J lost 4 bases; unmatched junction nucleotides: 12. The CDR3 consists of 18 residues. Germline values: CDR1 SQVTM, CDR2 ANQGSEA.

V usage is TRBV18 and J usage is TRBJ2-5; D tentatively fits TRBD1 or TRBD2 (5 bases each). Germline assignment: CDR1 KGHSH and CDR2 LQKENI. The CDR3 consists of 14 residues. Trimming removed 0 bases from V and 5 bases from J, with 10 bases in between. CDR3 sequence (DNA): TGTGCCAGCTCACCACCGGGGACCGGGGAGACCCAGTACTTC. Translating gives CASSPPGTGETQYF.

CDR3 nucleotides: TGTGCCAGCAGACTGAACCGGGGACAGGGCGTCTATGGCTACACCTTC. Protein: CASRLNRGQGVYGYTF. The chain has TRBV2 and TRBJ1-2; 9 bases align to TRBD1. There are 16 residues in the CDR3. Trimming at V came to 6 bases and at J to 4 bases, leaving 12 bases not matched to a gene. The germline V gene has CDR1 SNHLY and CDR2 FYNNEI.

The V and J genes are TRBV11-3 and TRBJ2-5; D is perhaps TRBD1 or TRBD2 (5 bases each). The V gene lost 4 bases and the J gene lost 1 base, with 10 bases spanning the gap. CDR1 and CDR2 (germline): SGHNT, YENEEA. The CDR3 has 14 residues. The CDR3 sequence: CASSSGGGQETQYF. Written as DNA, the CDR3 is TGTGCCAGCAGCTCCGGTGGGGGCCAAGAGACCCAGTACTTC. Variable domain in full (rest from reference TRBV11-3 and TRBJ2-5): EAGVVQSPRYKIIEKKQPVAFWCNPISGHNTLYWYLQNLGQGPELLIRYENEEAVDDSQLPKDRFSAERLKGVDSTLKIQPAELGDSAVYLCASSSGGGQETQYFGPGTRLLVL.

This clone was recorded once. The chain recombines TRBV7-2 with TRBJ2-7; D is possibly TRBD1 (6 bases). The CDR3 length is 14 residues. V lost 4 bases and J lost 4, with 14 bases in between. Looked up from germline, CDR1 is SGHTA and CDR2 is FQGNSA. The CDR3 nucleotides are TGTGCCAGCAGCTCATATGGGACACAATACGAGCAGTACTTC. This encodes CASSSYGTQYEQYF.

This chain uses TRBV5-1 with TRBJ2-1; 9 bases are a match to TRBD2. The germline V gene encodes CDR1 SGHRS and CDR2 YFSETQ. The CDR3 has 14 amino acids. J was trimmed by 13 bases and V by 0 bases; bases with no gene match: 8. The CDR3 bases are TGCGCCAGCAGCTTGGGCTCAGCGGGGGGCTTCCAGTTCTTC. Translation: CASSLGSAGGFQFF.

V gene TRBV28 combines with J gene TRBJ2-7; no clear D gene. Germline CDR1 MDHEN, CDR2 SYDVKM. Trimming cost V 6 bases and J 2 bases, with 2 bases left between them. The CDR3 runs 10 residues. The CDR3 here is CASSTYEQYF. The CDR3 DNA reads TGTGCCAGCAGCACCTACGAGCAGTACTTC.

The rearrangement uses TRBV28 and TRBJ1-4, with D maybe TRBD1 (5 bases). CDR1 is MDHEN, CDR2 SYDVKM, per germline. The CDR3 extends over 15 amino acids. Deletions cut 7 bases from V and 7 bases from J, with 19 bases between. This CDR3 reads CASTTPAGTGEKLFF. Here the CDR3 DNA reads TGTGCCAGCACTACACCGGCAGGGACGGGTGAAAAACTGTTTTTT.

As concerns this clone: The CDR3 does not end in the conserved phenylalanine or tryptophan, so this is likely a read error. CDR3 residues: CASSHSGAPYNSPLHL. DNA of the CDR3: TGCGCCAGCAGCCATTCAGGGGCCCCCTATAATTCACCCCTCCACCTT. The chain employs TRBV4-3 and TRBJ1-6, with D perhaps matching TRBD1 (6 bases). This CDR3 region has 16 residues. Germline V gives CDR1 LGHNA, CDR2 YSLEER. V was cut by 3 bases and J by 2 bases, with 11 bases left in between.

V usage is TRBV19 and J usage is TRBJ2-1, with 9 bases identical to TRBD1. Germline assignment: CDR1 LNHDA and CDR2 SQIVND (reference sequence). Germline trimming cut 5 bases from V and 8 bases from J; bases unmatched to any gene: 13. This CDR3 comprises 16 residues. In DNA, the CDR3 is TGTGCCAGTAGTTCGTTGCCGGGACAGGGTCGTCATGAGCAGTTCTTC. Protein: CASSSLPGQGRHEQFF.

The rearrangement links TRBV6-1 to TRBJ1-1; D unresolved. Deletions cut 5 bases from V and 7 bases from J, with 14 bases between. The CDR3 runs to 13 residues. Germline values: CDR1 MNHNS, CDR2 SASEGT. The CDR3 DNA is TGTGCCAGCAGTCTGCGTGAACAATATGAAGCTTTCTTT. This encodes CASSLREQYEAFF.

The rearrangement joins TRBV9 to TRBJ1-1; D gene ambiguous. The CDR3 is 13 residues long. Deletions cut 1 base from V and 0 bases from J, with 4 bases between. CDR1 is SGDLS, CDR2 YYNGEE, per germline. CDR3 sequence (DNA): TGTGCCAGCAGCGTACCCGTGAACACTGAAGCTTTCTTT. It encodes CASSVPVNTEAFF. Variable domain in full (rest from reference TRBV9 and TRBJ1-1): DSGVTQTPKHLITATGQRVTLRCSPRSGDLSVYWYQQSLDQGLQFLIQYYNGEERAKGNILERFSAQQFPDLHSELNLSSLELGDSALYFCASSVPVNTEAFFGQGTRLTVV.

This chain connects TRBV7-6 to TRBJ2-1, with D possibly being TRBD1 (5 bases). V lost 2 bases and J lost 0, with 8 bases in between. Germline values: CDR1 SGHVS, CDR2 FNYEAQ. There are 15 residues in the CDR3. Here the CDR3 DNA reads TGTGCCAGCAGCTTACAGGGTAGCTCCTACAATGAGCAGTTCTTC. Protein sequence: CASSLQGSSYNEQFF.

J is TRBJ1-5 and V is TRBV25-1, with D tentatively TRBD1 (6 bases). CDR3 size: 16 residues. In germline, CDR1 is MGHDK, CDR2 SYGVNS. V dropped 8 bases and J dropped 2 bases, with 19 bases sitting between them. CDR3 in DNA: TGTGCCAGCTCAGAGGCGGGGGCGCGGGGCAATCAGCCCCAGCATTTT. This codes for CASSEAGARGNQPQHF. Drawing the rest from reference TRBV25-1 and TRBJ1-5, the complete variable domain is EADIYQTPRYLVIGTGKKITLECSQTMGHDKMYWYQQDPGMELHLIHYSYGVNSTEKGDLSSESTVSRIRTEHFPLTLESARPSHTSQYLCASSEAGARGNQPQHFGDGTRLSIL.

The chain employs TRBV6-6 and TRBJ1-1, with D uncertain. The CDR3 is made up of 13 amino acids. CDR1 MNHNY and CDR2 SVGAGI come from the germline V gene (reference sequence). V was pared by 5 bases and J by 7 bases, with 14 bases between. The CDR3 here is CASSPRQVVEAFF. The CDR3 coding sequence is TGTGCCAGCAGTCCCCGGCAGGTCGTTGAAGCTTTCTTT.

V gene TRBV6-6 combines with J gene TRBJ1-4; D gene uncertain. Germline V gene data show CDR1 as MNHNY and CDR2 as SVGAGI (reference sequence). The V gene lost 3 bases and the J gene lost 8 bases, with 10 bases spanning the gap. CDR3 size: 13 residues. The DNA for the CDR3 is TGTGCCAGCAGTTATAATCTCCTGGAAAAACTGTTTTTT. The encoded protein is CASSYNLLEKLFF.

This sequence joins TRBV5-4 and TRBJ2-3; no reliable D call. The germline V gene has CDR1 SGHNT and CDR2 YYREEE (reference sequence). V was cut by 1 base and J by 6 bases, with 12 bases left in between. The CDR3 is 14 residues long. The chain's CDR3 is CASSLYSPEDTQYF. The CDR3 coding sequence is TGTGCCAGCAGCTTGTACTCGCCGGAGGATACGCAGTATTTT.

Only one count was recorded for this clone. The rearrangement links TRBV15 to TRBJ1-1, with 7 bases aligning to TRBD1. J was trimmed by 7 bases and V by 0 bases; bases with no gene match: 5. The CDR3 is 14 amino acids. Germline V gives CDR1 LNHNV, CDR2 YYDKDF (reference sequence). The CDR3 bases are TGTGCCACCAGCAGAGAGCACCGGGACAGTGAAGCTTTCTTT. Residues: CATSREHRDSEAFF.

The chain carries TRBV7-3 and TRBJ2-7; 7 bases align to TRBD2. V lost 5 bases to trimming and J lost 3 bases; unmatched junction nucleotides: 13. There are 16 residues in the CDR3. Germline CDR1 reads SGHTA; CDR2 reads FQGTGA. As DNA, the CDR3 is TGTGCCAGCAGCCCCCAGGGAGGGGCGAAGTTCTACGAGCAGTACTTC. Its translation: CASSPQGGAKFYEQYF.

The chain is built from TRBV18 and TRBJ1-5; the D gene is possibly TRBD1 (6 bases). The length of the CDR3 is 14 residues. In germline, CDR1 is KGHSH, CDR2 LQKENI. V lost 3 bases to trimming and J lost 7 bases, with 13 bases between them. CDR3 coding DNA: TGTGCCAGCTCACCGGGACAACGAGGACAGCCCCAGCATTTT. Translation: CASSPGQRGQPQHF.

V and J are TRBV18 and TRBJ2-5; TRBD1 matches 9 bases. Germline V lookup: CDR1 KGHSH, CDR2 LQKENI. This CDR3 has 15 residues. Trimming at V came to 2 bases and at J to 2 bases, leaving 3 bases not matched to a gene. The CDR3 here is CASSPGGQGQETQYF. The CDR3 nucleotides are TGTGCCAGCTCACCAGGGGGACAGGGTCAAGAGACCCAGTACTTC.

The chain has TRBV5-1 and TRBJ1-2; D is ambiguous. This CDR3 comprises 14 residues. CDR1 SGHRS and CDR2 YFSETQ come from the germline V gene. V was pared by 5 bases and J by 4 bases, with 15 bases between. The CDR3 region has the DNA TGCGCCAGCAGTCTGGCAGACGGATCCTATGGCTACACCTTC. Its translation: CASSLADGSYGYTF. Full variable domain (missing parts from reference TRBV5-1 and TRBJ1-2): KAGVTQTPRYLIKTRGQQVTLSCSPISGHRSVSWYQQTPGQGLQFLFEYFSETQRNKGNFPGRFSGRQFSNSRSEMNVSTLELGDSALYLCASSLADGSYGYTFGSGTRLTVV.